Presented here are 5 T cell receptor beta chains from one specimen sequenced in a study of cytomegalovirus exposure and HLA in healthy donors. The repertoire was sequenced with immunoSEQ multiplex PCR; TCRdb's copy has only in-frame clones and lacks some. Among 45,000 to 65,000 clones listed, about 88% were seen once. Sequencing input: PBMCs. The origin of the receptors is a woman younger than 30 in good health and CMV-seronegative.

The chain links TRBV28 to TRBJ2-3; TRBD2 agrees at 8 bases. J was trimmed by 0 bases and V by 2 bases; bases with no gene match: 4. CDR3 length: 16 amino acids. Germline V gives CDR1 MDHEN, CDR2 SYDVKM. CDR3 DNA: TGTGCCAGCAGTTTAGCCGCTAGCGGGAGCACAGATACGCAGTATTTT. Its translation is CASSLAASGSTDTQYF.

This clone has just a few counts. The J gene is TRBJ2-7, the V gene TRBV27, with 7 bases lining up with TRBD2. The CDR3 spans 15 residues. V lost 2 bases and J lost 0; bases outside the gene matches: 4. The germline V gene has CDR1 MNHEY and CDR2 SMNVEV (reference sequence). The CDR3 loop is CASSLRRESSYEQYF. The DNA of the CDR3 is TGTGCCAGCAGTTTAAGGCGGGAGAGCTCCTACGAGCAGTACTTC.

The CDR3, as DNA: TGTGCCAGCAGTTTATCGTTCGCGGGGGGGCCGGGGGAGCTGTTTTTT. The encoded protein is CASSLSFAGGPGELFF. The chain combines TRBV27 with TRBJ2-2; 9 bases match TRBD2. Unmatched junction bases numbered 7, after V lost 0 bases and J lost 8 bases. This CDR3 region has 16 residues. CDR1 is MNHEY and CDR2 is SMNVEV in the germline V gene (reference sequence).

The chain employs TRBV18 and TRBJ2-7; the D gene is possibly TRBD1 (5 bases). Germline V gene sequence: CDR1 KGHSH, CDR2 LQKENI. Trimming cost V 4 bases and J 3 bases, with 13 bases left between them. This CDR3 is built from 14 residues. CDR3 sequence reads: CASSRQSQIYEQYF. The CDR3, as DNA: TGTGCCAGCTCACGACAGAGCCAGATCTACGAGCAGTACTTC.

This chain uses TRBV19 with TRBJ2-3; TRBD1 might be the D (6 bases). This CDR3 spans 11 amino acids. The germline CDR1 and CDR2 sequences are LNHDA and SQIVND (reference sequence). Trimming took off 6 bases at V and 9 bases at J, with 10 bases between the two ends. The CDR3 DNA sequence: TGTGCCAGTAGAACAGGGAGCACGCAGTATTTT. Protein product: CASRTGSTQYF.